The clone carrying this T cell receptor beta chain is judged medium-sized. No antigen is known for it. This sample stems from a study of spatial heterogeneity in lung cancer. About the research overall: Strong correlation linked TCR transcript counts in tumor regions to a T cell module score derived from matched bulk RNA-seq.

Study results and caveats: Mutation tallies in tumors tracked expanded intratumoral alpha and beta TCR counts.

This CDR3 spans 15 amino acids. With 4 bases clipped from V and 3 bases from J, the junction kept 6 bases outside the gene matches. The library protocol tagged each TCR cDNA with a unique molecular identifier. TCRdb passed the 5' RACE reads through MiXCR, listing each CDR3 protein once. Of about 2,000 distinct CDR3 sequences listed, roughly 3% are singletons. Time point indicated: sample taken at primary tumor resection. Unsorted whole RNA from tumor, nontumor lung or frozen PBMC underwent sequencing. The specimen was lung tumor tissue, collected at surgery. This clonotype was sampled from a female donor with early-stage non-small cell lung cancer. The rearrangement joins TRBV12-3 or TRBV12-4 to TRBJ1-5, with 7 positions matching TRBD1. CDR3 in amino acids: CASSWTTGTNQPQHF. CDR3 in DNA: TGTGCCAGCAGTTGGACGACAGGGACCAATCAGCCCCAGCATTTT.